A single sample gave rise to the 23 T cell receptor beta chains below, sequenced in a study of T cell responses to AZD1222 COVID-19 vaccine. Some clones are missing from TCRdb's copy, which holds only in-frame ones; the method was immunoSEQ multiplex PCR. Among 150,000 or so clones listed, approximately 86% were seen once. The material was peripheral blood, obtained after recovery from COVID-19. These receptors were collected from an adult who had recovered from COVID-19.

A single count supports this clone. The V call is TRBV7-9, the J call TRBJ2-7, with D unclear. CDR3 length: 15 amino acids. Trimming took off 1 base at V and 3 bases at J, with 13 bases between the two ends. Germline-derived CDR1 and CDR2 are SEHNR and FQNEAQ (reference sequence). Here the CDR3 DNA reads TGTGCCAGCAGCTTAGAGGGCTCCTCCCGCTACGAGCAGTACTTC. Translation: CASSLEGSSRYEQYF.

This chain links TRBV5-1 with TRBJ2-1, with 9 bases aligning to TRBD2. J lost 8 bases, V lost 7 bases, and 10 bases had no gene match. Germline V gene lookup returns CDR1 SGHRS and CDR2 YFSETQ. This CDR3 spans 14 amino acids. The CDR3 DNA sequence: TGCGCCAGCGGACTAGCGCTAAGCCTCCATGAGCAGTTCTTC. This codes for CASGLALSLHEQFF.

The chain employs TRBV9 and TRBJ1-2; TRBD1 matches at 9 bases. The V segment lost 1 base and the J segment 2 bases; nucleotides outside the gene matches: 3. The CDR3 runs to 15 residues. Per germline, CDR1 SGDLS and CDR2 YYNGEE. CDR3 protein: CASSVTTGGNYGYTF. DNA of the CDR3: TGTGCCAGCAGCGTAACGACAGGGGGAAACTATGGCTACACCTTC. The variable domain in full, with the rest retrieved from reference TRBV9 and TRBJ1-2, is DSGVTQTPKHLITATGQRVTLRCSPRSGDLSVYWYQQSLDQGLQFLIQYYNGEERAKGNILERFSAQQFPDLHSELNLSSLELGDSALYFCASSVTTGGNYGYTFGSGTRLTVV.

The rearrangement uses TRBV7-8 and TRBJ2-1; TRBD1 agrees at 8 bases. With 1 base clipped from V and 9 bases from J, the junction kept 14 bases outside the gene matches. In germline, CDR1 is SGHVS, CDR2 FQNEAQ. The CDR3 contains 17 residues. CDR3 region: CASSLGPRDRYRGEQFF. DNA for the CDR3: TGTGCCAGCAGCTTAGGTCCCAGGGACAGGTATAGGGGTGAGCAGTTCTTC.

The V call is TRBV6-6, the J call TRBJ1-5; unclear D gene. This CDR3 is 16 amino acids long. Trimming took 6 bases from V and 1 from J, leaving 16 bases between them. In germline, CDR1 is MNHNY, CDR2 SVGAGI (reference sequence). CDR3 sequence reads: CASSRMEGGSNQPQHF. The CDR3 nucleotides read TGTGCCAGCAGCCGGATGGAGGGCGGGAGCAATCAGCCCCAGCATTTT.

This clone was seen only once. J is TRBJ2-1 and V is TRBV1; TRBD2 is the table's D call and was not checked against the DNA. TRBV1 represents a pseudogene. The CDR3 is made up of 13 amino acids. CDR3 protein: CTSSQDGGNEQFF. DNA for the CDR3: TGCACCAGCAGCCAAGATGGAGGAAATGAGCAGTTCTTC.

The J gene is TRBJ1-1, the V gene TRBV11-1, with 10 positions matching TRBD1. CDR3 length: 15 residues. Germline CDR1 and CDR2: SGHAT and FQDESV (reference sequence). V lost 4 bases, J lost 2 bases, and 4 bases stayed unmatched. This CDR3 reads CASSSRTGGNTEAFF. The CDR3 bases are TGTGCCAGCAGCTCACGGACAGGGGGAAACACTGAAGCTTTCTTT.

V is TRBV18 and J is TRBJ2-3; 14 bases are a match to TRBD2. CDR3 length equals 16 residues. In germline, CDR1 is KGHSH, CDR2 LQKENI. J lost 6 bases, V lost 3 bases, and 5 bases had no gene match. The CDR3 DNA sequence: TGTGCCAGCTCACCGACTAGCGGGGGGGCCCGGGATACGCAGTATTTT. This encodes CASSPTSGGARDTQYF.

The chain couples TRBV27 to TRBJ2-7, with D unresolved. V was trimmed by 8 bases and J by 2 bases, leaving 13 bases between them. This CDR3 is built from 13 residues. Looked up from germline, CDR1 is MNHEY and CDR2 is SMNVEV (reference sequence). This chain's CDR3 is CASGRRPPYEQYF. CDR3 coding DNA: TGTGCCAGCGGGCGACGGCCCCCCTACGAGCAGTACTTC.

The genes are TRBV19 and TRBJ1-1; D unclear. V was cut by 5 bases and J by 2 bases, with 12 bases left in between. The V gene's germline CDR1 is LNHDA and CDR2 SQIVND (reference sequence). The CDR3 extends over 14 amino acids. The CDR3 sequence: CASSLRTSNTEAFF. DNA for the CDR3: TGTGCCAGTAGTCTCCGGACGTCAAACACTGAAGCTTTCTTT.

To note about this clone: Other DNA sequences in this sample translate to the same CDR3. The chain recombines TRBV28 with TRBJ1-2, with TRBD1 matching 7 bases. This CDR3 is built from 12 residues. The germline CDR1 and CDR2 sequences are MDHEN and SYDVKM. V was clipped by 5 bases and J by 3 bases; unmatched bases: 0. The CDR3 is CASSQGDYGYTF. In DNA, the CDR3 is TGTGCCAGCAGTCAGGGGGACTATGGCTACACCTTC.

The chain combines TRBV5-1 with TRBJ1-1; D gene uncertain. Trimming stripped 2 bases from V and 0 bases from J, with 8 bases between. Per germline, CDR1 SGHRS and CDR2 YFSETQ. This CDR3 is built from 14 residues. The CDR3 is CASSFQALNTEAFF. The CDR3 coding sequence is TGCGCCAGCAGCTTTCAGGCGTTGAACACTGAAGCTTTCTTT.

This rearrangement joins TRBV18 to TRBJ1-2; D not resolved. Germline V gene lookup returns CDR1 KGHSH and CDR2 LQKENI. The CDR3 covers 11 residues. V gave up 4 bases and J gave up 8 bases, with 8 bases separating them. The CDR3 region has the DNA TGTGCCAGCTCACGAGCGCAAGGCTACACCTTC. This encodes CASSRAQGYTF.

The chain couples TRBV5-1 to TRBJ2-7; D not certain. The CDR3 length is 16 residues. V lost 2 bases to trimming and J lost 0 bases, with 15 bases between them. In germline, CDR1 is SGHRS, CDR2 YFSETQ. The CDR3 sequence is CASSFNPSRASYEQYF. The CDR3 bases are TGCGCCAGCAGCTTCAACCCCTCCCGGGCCTCCTACGAGCAGTACTTC.

CDR3 loop: CASSQVSGQGARVGYTF. The CDR3 DNA reads as TGTGCCAGCAGCCAAGTTTCAGGACAGGGGGCTCGGGTTGGCTACACCTTC. This chain connects TRBV3-1 (or the pseudogene TRBV3-2) to TRBJ1-2; 11 bases map to TRBD1. The CDR3 is 17 amino acids. Per the germline V gene, CDR1 is LGHDT and CDR2 is YNNKEL (reference sequence). J lost 7 bases, V lost 1 base, and 11 bases had no gene match.

This clone appeared a few times. V is TRBV19 and J is TRBJ2-3, with D hard to call. V lost 2 bases, J lost 6 bases, and 9 bases lay in between. Germline V gene sequence: CDR1 LNHDA, CDR2 SQIVND (reference sequence). The CDR3 is 13 residues long. The CDR3 nucleotides are TGTGCCAGTAGTATATGGGGATCGGATACGCAGTATTTT. Translating it yields CASSIWGSDTQYF. Combining the CDR3 with reference TRBV19 and TRBJ2-3 gives the whole variable domain DGGITQSPKYLFRKEGQNVTLSCEQNLNHDAMYWYRQDPGQGLRLIYYSQIVNDFQKGDIAEGYSVSREKKESFPLTVTSAQKNPTAFYLCASSIWGSDTQYFGPGTRLTVL.

The J gene is TRBJ1-2, the V gene TRBV6-2 or TRBV6-3; tentative D call: TRBD1 (5 bases). The CDR3 is 14 amino acids. In germline, CDR1 is MNHEY, CDR2 SVGEGT. With 0 bases removed from V and 6 bases from J, the gap between germline ends came to 11 bases. CDR3 sequence (DNA): TGTGCCAGCAGTTACTCGATGGCAGGGAATGGCTACACCTTC. Translating it yields CASSYSMAGNGYTF.

This chain joins TRBV5-1 and TRBJ2-7, with TRBD2 matching 11 bases. The CDR3 sequence is 16 residues long. Trimming took 4 bases from V and 0 from J; bases not matched to a gene: 6. Germline assignment: CDR1 SGHRS and CDR2 YFSETQ. CDR3: CASSILLAGVSYEQYF. The CDR3 DNA sequence: TGCGCCAGCAGCATCCTACTAGCGGGGGTCTCCTACGAGCAGTACTTC. Complete variable domain (other parts from reference TRBV5-1 and TRBJ2-7): KAGVTQTPRYLIKTRGQQVTLSCSPISGHRSVSWYQQTPGQGLQFLFEYFSETQRNKGNFPGRFSGRQFSNSRSEMNVSTLELGDSALYLCASSILLAGVSYEQYFGPGTRLTVT.

The rearrangement joins TRBV10-3 to TRBJ1-5, with D hard to call. The V and J ends lost 1 base and 5 bases respectively, with 6 bases between them. The CDR3 loop spans 13 amino acids. The germline V gene encodes CDR1 ENHRY and CDR2 SYGVKD. CDR3 in amino acids: CAISEYGDQPQHF. CDR3 in DNA: TGTGCCATCAGTGAGTACGGTGATCAGCCCCAGCATTTT.

The rearrangement uses TRBV20-1 and TRBJ1-1, with D hard to call. Germline V CDR1 and CDR2: DFQATT, SNEGSKA (reference sequence). Trimming left V 3 bases short and J 1 base short, with 12 bases between. The CDR3 loop spans 14 amino acids. The CDR3 region has the DNA TGCAGTGCTAGTGGCCCCATGGCGAACACTGAAGCTTTCTTT. Translated: CSASGPMANTEAFF.

About this clone: At one end, the junction sequence differs from germline, possibly due to a read error. The genes are TRBV11-1 and TRBJ2-5; D may match TRBD1 or TRBD2 (5 bases each). Looked up from germline, CDR1 is SGHAT and CDR2 is FQDESV (reference sequence). CDR3 length: 14 residues. The CDR3 coding sequence is TGTGCCAGCAGCTTAGCCGGGACCCAAGGGACCCAGTACTTC. It codes for CASSLAGTQGTQYF.

The gene calls are TRBV6-5 and TRBJ1-4; the D is unclear. V was cut by 6 bases and J by 3 bases, with 14 bases left in between. Germline loops: CDR1 MNHEY, CDR2 SVGAGI. The CDR3 is 15 residues long. The chain's CDR3 is CASRPSRFPNEKLFF. The DNA for the CDR3 is TGTGCCAGCAGGCCCAGCAGGTTCCCTAATGAAAAACTGTTTTTT.

In regard to this clone: Other DNA sequences in this sample translate to the same CDR3. The chain uses TRBV5-1 and TRBJ1-1; a weak D match, TRBD1 (5 bases). The CDR3 consists of 14 residues. Germline CDR1 SGHRS, CDR2 YFSETQ. V was cut by 3 bases and J by 1 base, with 10 bases left in between. The CDR3 sequence: CASSSGTANTEAFF. The DNA of the CDR3 is TGCGCCAGCAGCTCCGGGACGGCGAACACTGAAGCTTTCTTT. The whole variable domain, remainder taken from reference TRBV5-1 and TRBJ1-1, is KAGVTQTPRYLIKTRGQQVTLSCSPISGHRSVSWYQQTPGQGLQFLFEYFSETQRNKGNFPGRFSGRQFSNSRSEMNVSTLELGDSALYLCASSSGTANTEAFFGQGTRLTVV.